The clone carrying this T cell receptor beta chain is categorized as medium-sized. Its antigen is still unknown. Peripheral blood genomic DNA, not sorted cells or RNA, was the template. Multiplex touch-down PCR with TRB-A/B primers amplified rearranged V-D-J TRB sequences. TCRdb itself ran the multiplex PCR reads through MiXCR, one entry per CDR3 protein. The sample carries some 15,000 distinct CDR3 sequences, about 20% recorded once. The entry originates in a study of T cell repertoires in aging, cancer and after chemotherapy. Study-level information: Over several months to years, re-sampled healthy donor repertoires clearly shared clones. Study-wide results and limits: In each cancer cohort, median generation probability increased across chemotherapy, suggesting thymic output rebounded. These repertoire data do not allow conclusions about immunological memory after chemotherapy.

The ends lost 4 bases at V and 3 bases at J; junction bases unmatched: 8. Germline V lookup: CDR1 SGHTA, CDR2 FQGNSA. The CDR3 contains 16 residues. The chain uses TRBV7-2 and TRBJ1-1; 10 bases map to TRBD1. The sample consisted of blood. The TCR comes from a human donor in good health. CDR3 region: CASSSAGTGDDTEAFF. CDR3 in DNA: TGTGCCAGCAGCTCGGCAGGGACAGGGGATGACACTGAAGCTTTCTTT.